This paragraph covers one T cell receptor beta chain sequence. This specimen belongs to a study of early T cells in non-severe SARS-CoV-2 infection. TCRdb re-derived calls from the 5' RACE reads in MiXCR, one entry per CDR3 protein. Of tens of thousands of distinct CDR3 sequences in the sample, 23% are singletons; the top ten hold approximately 4.4%. This specimen was whole blood, taken at baseline. The receptor was derived from an adult who was a healthcare worker with PCR-confirmed SARS-CoV-2 infection or an uninfected control (not recorded which).

The CDR3 protein is CASSHPDIRLAGAPLKQYF. The CDR3 DNA follows: TGTGCCAGCAGCCACCCCGACATCCGACTAGCGGGGGCCCCCTTGAAGCAGTACTTC. The chain employs TRBV6-2 or TRBV6-3 and TRBJ2-7; 12 bases align to TRBD2. The V and J ends lost 6 bases and 8 bases, in that order; junction bases with no gene match: 23. The CDR3 spans 19 residues. Germline V gene lookup returns CDR1 MNHEY and CDR2 SVGEGT.